The 26 T cell receptor beta chains below were found in one sample sequenced in a study of T cell responses to AZD1222 COVID-19 vaccine. Sequencing used immunoSEQ multiplex PCR; TCRdb keeps in-frame clones, though not all of them. This repertoire shows 95,000 to 150,000 clones, approximately 86% found once; its top ten account for 2.4%. The sample was peripheral blood, taken on day 0 of AZD1222 vaccination. These receptors were taken from an adult in good health.

The table lists this clone with a few counts. J is TRBJ1-3 and V is TRBV5-1; no definite D call. Germline V gives CDR1 SGHRS, CDR2 YFSETQ. Between the trimmed V and J ends, which lost 5 bases and 4 bases, there was a span of 16 bases. The CDR3 consists of 15 residues. The CDR3 spells CASRVTPVEGNTIYF. The CDR3 nucleotides read TGCGCCAGCAGGGTCACCCCGGTAGAAGGAAACACCATATATTTT.

This chain uses TRBV27 with TRBJ2-7; TRBD2 agrees at 12 bases. This CDR3 is 17 amino acids long. Trimming took 3 bases from V and 0 from J; bases not matched to a gene: 6. The V gene's germline CDR1 is MNHEY and CDR2 SMNVEV (reference sequence). CDR3 loop: CASSLRLAGVGSYEQYF. CDR3 sequence (DNA): TGTGCCAGCAGTTTGAGACTAGCGGGAGTTGGCTCCTACGAGCAGTACTTC.

The chain uses TRBV24-1 and TRBJ2-2, with TRBD1 matching over 10 bases. This CDR3 region has 15 residues. Trimming at V came to 2 bases and at J to 6 bases, leaving 2 bases not matched to a gene. Germline-derived CDR1 and CDR2 are KGHDR and SFDVKD. The DNA for the CDR3 is TGTGCCACCAGTGATTGGGACAGGGGTGCCGGGGAGCTGTTTTTT. The encoded protein is CATSDWDRGAGELFF.

V usage is TRBV9 and J usage is TRBJ2-2, with D perhaps TRBD2 (5 bases). Trimming took off 0 bases at V and 7 bases at J, with 28 bases between the two ends. The CDR3 has 20 residues. In germline, CDR1 is SGDLS, CDR2 YYNGEE. The CDR3 DNA follows: TGTGCCAGCAGCGTAGCTCCCCTTGACGGGATTTTGGGGAAGAACGGGGAGCTGTTTTTT. This sequence encodes CASSVAPLDGILGKNGELFF.

This sequence joins TRBV29-1 and TRBJ2-7; tentatively, D is TRBD1 or TRBD2 (5 bases each). Germline V gene data show CDR1 as SQVTM and CDR2 as ANQGSEA. The CDR3 is 13 residues long. V lost 4 bases and J 5 bases, leaving 15 bases between the germline ends. The CDR3 DNA reads as TGCAGCGTTGGGACGGGGCTTTGGGACGAGCAGTACTTC. Protein sequence: CSVGTGLWDEQYF.

J is TRBJ2-7 and V is TRBV19, with D uncertain. V dropped 4 bases and J dropped 3 bases, with 13 bases sitting between them. This CDR3 has 14 residues. The germline V gene encodes CDR1 LNHDA and CDR2 SQIVND (reference sequence). The CDR3 DNA reads as TGTGCCAGTAGTAGGACCACAACCGGCTACGAGCAGTACTTC. Amino acid sequence: CASSRTTTGYEQYF.

The J gene is TRBJ2-1, the V gene TRBV29-1, with a possible D match to TRBD1 (6 bases). The CDR3 runs to 15 residues. Trimming removed 3 bases from V and 8 bases from J, with 20 bases in between. The germline gives CDR1 SQVTM, CDR2 ANQGSEA. CDR3 bases: TGCAGCGTTGATAGGGGGAAGCTGACCAGAGATGAGCAGTTCTTC. Protein product: CSVDRGKLTRDEQFF.

This clone was seen only once. The chain carries TRBV28 and TRBJ2-5, with 10 bases identical to TRBD1. Germline CDR1 MDHEN, CDR2 SYDVKM. The CDR3 contains 15 residues. The J segment lost 2 bases and the V segment lost 6 bases, leaving 6 bases of the junction unmatched. The CDR3 protein is CASRDRGRGQETQYF. The CDR3 DNA is TGTGCCAGCAGGGACAGGGGGAGGGGGCAAGAGACCCAGTACTTC.

This chain connects TRBV7-9 to TRBJ1-2; D gene unclear. V gave up 4 bases and J gave up 2 bases, with 14 bases separating them. This CDR3 is 15 amino acids long. Germline-derived CDR1 and CDR2 are SEHNR and FQNEAQ (reference sequence). CDR3 DNA: TGTGCCAGCAGCTACAGAAGTACAGAGAACTATGGCTACACCTTC. Residues: CASSYRSTENYGYTF.

The CDR3 sequence is CASSLAGGLEAFF. For the CDR3, the DNA is TGTGCCAGCAGCTTGGCAGGAGGCCTGGAAGCTTTCTTT. The chain uses TRBV5-6 and TRBJ1-1; no firm D call. The CDR3 consists of 13 residues. V lost 0 bases, J lost 8 bases, and 11 bases lay in between. Germline CDR1 is SGHDT and CDR2 is YYEEEE.

The chain employs TRBV3-1 (or the pseudogene TRBV3-2) and TRBJ2-1, with D maybe TRBD1 (5 bases). CDR3 length: 14 residues. V dropped 0 bases and J dropped 6 bases, with 9 bases sitting between them. Per germline, CDR1 LGHDT and CDR2 YNNKEL (reference sequence). The CDR3 spells CASSQDRASNEQFF. CDR3 nucleotides: TGTGCCAGCAGCCAAGACAGGGCCAGCAATGAGCAGTTCTTC.

DNA of the CDR3: TGTGCCAGCAGTCCCCGCGGGGTCGGGAATCAGCCCCAGCATTTT. Its translation: CASSPRGVGNQPQHF. The J gene is TRBJ1-5, the V gene TRBV28; D unresolved. The CDR3 has 15 amino acids. Germline lookup yields CDR1 MDHEN and CDR2 SYDVKM. V lost 5 bases and J lost 4, with 15 bases in between.

The V call is TRBV28, the J call TRBJ2-7; TRBD1 matches at 8 bases. With V trimmed by 6 bases and J by 0 bases, 10 bases remained unmatched. The CDR3 has 16 amino acids. Per germline, CDR1 MDHEN and CDR2 SYDVKM. CDR3 in amino acids: CASRQTGTGGSYEQYF. The CDR3 nucleotides are TGTGCCAGCAGGCAAACCGGGACAGGAGGCTCCTACGAGCAGTACTTC.

This clone was detected a few times. This chain uses TRBV7-3 with TRBJ1-5; TRBD1 aligns across 7 bases. The CDR3 has 14 residues. Trimming cost V 6 bases and J 2 bases; bases outside gene matches: 4. In germline, CDR1 is SGHTA, CDR2 FQGTGA. For the CDR3, the DNA is TGTGCCAGCAGTCCTACAGGGGGCAATCAGCCCCAGCATTTT. The encoded protein is CASSPTGGNQPQHF.

The chain recombines TRBV5-1 with TRBJ1-1, with D tentatively TRBD1 (5 bases). The CDR3 totals 14 residues. Trimming took 5 bases from V and 1 from J, leaving 12 bases between them. Per germline, CDR1 SGHRS and CDR2 YFSETQ. CDR3 nucleotides: TGCGCCAGCAGTCTAGGGGACTCGAACACTGAAGCTTTCTTT. It specifies CASSLGDSNTEAFF.

This clone has a single count. The rearrangement joins TRBV5-5 to TRBJ1-5; a possible D gene is TRBD1 (5 bases). CDR1 is SGHKS and CDR2 is YYEKEE in the germline V gene (reference sequence). The V and J ends lost 0 bases and 2 bases respectively, with 6 bases between them. The CDR3 is made up of 14 amino acids. In nucleotides, the CDR3 is TGTGCCAGCAGCTTGGGGGGGGGCAATCAGCCCCAGCATTTT. Residues: CASSLGGGNQPQHF. The full variable domain, completed using reference TRBV5-5 and TRBJ1-5, is DAGVTQSPTHLIKTRGQQVTLRCSPISGHKSVSWYQQVLGQGPQFIFQYYEKEERGRGNFPDRFSARQFPNYSSELNVNALLLGDSALYLCASSLGGGNQPQHFGDGTRLSIL.

This chain links TRBV3-1 (or the pseudogene TRBV3-2) with TRBJ2-1, with D uncertain. Germline CDR1 LGHDT, CDR2 YNNKEL (reference sequence). The CDR3 is made up of 16 amino acids. V lost 1 base to trimming and J lost 4 bases, with 14 bases between them. CDR3 protein: CASSQGLVARYNEQFF. CDR3 nucleotides: TGTGCCAGCAGCCAAGGGCTGGTGGCCCGATACAATGAGCAGTTCTTC.

The chain couples TRBV9 to TRBJ2-2; the match to TRBD2 covers 11 bases. The CDR3 length is 15 residues. Germline CDR1 reads SGDLS; CDR2 reads YYNGEE. Trimming took 3 bases from V and 6 from J; bases not matched to a gene: 4. In DNA form, the CDR3 reads TGTGCCAGCAGCGCTACTAGCGGGAGTTCCGGGGAGCTGTTTTTT. Residues: CASSATSGSSGELFF. Complete variable domain (other parts from reference TRBV9 and TRBJ2-2): DSGVTQTPKHLITATGQRVTLRCSPRSGDLSVYWYQQSLDQGLQFLIQYYNGEERAKGNILERFSAQQFPDLHSELNLSSLELGDSALYFCASSATSGSSGELFFGEGSRLTVL.

The gene calls are TRBV20-1 and TRBJ2-4; no reliable D call. The germline CDR1 and CDR2 sequences are DFQATT and SNEGSKA (reference sequence). V lost 4 bases, J lost 8 bases, and 9 bases lay in between. This CDR3 comprises 11 residues. CDR3 region: CSATPRDIQYF. The DNA of the CDR3 is TGCAGTGCTACCCCCCGGGACATTCAGTACTTC.

The chain combines TRBV5-4 with TRBJ2-5; D is possibly TRBD1 (6 bases). The CDR3 sequence is 14 residues long. CDR1 and CDR2 (germline): SGHNT, YYREEE (reference sequence). V was cut by 1 base and J by 4 bases, with 11 bases left in between. Here the CDR3 reads CASSLTGLGETQYF. CDR3 DNA sequence: TGTGCCAGCAGCTTGACAGGGCTTGGAGAGACCCAGTACTTC. Full variable domain (rest looked up from reference TRBV5-4 and TRBJ2-5): ETGVTQSPTHLIKTRGQQVTLRCSSQSGHNTVSWYQQALGQGPQFIFQYYREEENGRGNFPPRFSGLQFPNYSSELNVNALELDDSALYLCASSLTGLGETQYFGPGTRLLVL.

V is TRBV30 and J is TRBJ2-1; TRBD2 agrees at 7 bases. V lost 3 bases and J lost 0; bases outside the gene matches: 2. Germline CDR1 and CDR2: GTSNPN and SVGIG (reference sequence). CDR3 size: 14 residues. CDR3 sequence reads: CAWRGLSSYNEQFF. The CDR3 DNA follows: TGTGCCTGGAGGGGACTATCCTCCTACAATGAGCAGTTCTTC.

As concerns this clone: One end of the junction varies from germline; a read error may be responsible. This chain joins TRBV6-5 and TRBJ2-7, with TRBD2 as a possible D gene (7 bases). The CDR3 is made up of 14 amino acids. Germline values: CDR1 MNHEY, CDR2 SVGAGI. In DNA, the CDR3 is TGTGCCAGCCAGGAGGGGGGGAGCTCCAACGAGCAGTACTTC. It yields the protein CASQEGGSSNEQYF.

This clone was picked up one time. Here the CDR3 reads CASSSGLRLYF. In DNA form, the CDR3 reads TGTGCCAGCAGTTCGGGCCTCAGGCTGTACTTC. The V gene is TRBV11-2, the J gene TRBJ2-5; D remains ambiguous. Per germline, CDR1 SGHAT and CDR2 FQNNGV. Trimming removed 6 bases from V and 13 bases from J, with 15 bases in between. The CDR3 is made up of 11 amino acids.

A few counts support this clone. The same CDR3 is also encoded by other DNA sequences in this sample. The genes are TRBV14 and TRBJ2-7; D is possibly TRBD1 (5 bases). CDR3 size: 13 residues. Germline V CDR1 and CDR2: SGHDN, FVKESK. The V end was cut by 4 bases, the J end by 0 bases, with 7 bases between. As DNA, the CDR3 is TGTGCCAGCAGCCCTGACAGCTCCTACGAGCAGTACTTC. Translating it yields CASSPDSSYEQYF.

The rearrangement links TRBV11-1 to TRBJ1-6, with D tentatively TRBD1 (5 bases). V dropped 1 base and J dropped 10 bases, with 11 bases sitting between them. This CDR3 has 14 residues. Germline V gene sequence: CDR1 SGHAT, CDR2 FQDESV (reference sequence). The chain's CDR3 is CASSLGQRDSPLHF. For the CDR3, the DNA is TGTGCCAGCAGCTTAGGACAGCGAGACTCACCCCTCCACTTT.

The DNA for the CDR3 is TGTGCCAGCAGCTTAGCGGTCTACTCCTACGAGCAGTACTTC. It translates to CASSLAVYSYEQYF. The genes are TRBV7-9 and TRBJ2-7; D call uncertain. The germline gives CDR1 SEHNR, CDR2 FQNEAQ (reference sequence). The CDR3 covers 14 residues. The ends were cut back, 0 bases at V and 0 bases at J, with 6 bases in the middle.